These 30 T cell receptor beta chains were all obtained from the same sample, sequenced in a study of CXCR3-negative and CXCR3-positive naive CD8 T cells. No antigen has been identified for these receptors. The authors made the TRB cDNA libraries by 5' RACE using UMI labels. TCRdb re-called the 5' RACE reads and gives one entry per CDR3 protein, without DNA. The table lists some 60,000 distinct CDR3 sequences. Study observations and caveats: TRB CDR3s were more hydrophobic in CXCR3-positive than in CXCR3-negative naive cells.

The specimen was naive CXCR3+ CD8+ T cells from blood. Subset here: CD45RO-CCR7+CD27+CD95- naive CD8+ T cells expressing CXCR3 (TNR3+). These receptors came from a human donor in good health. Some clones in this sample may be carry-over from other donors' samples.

The CDR3 loop is CASSMTGGRREQYF. This sequence joins TRBV19 and TRBJ2-7; the TCRdb D gene call, TRBD1, has no DNA to confirm it. Germline loops: CDR1 LNHDA, CDR2 SQIVND (reference sequence). The length of the CDR3 is 14 residues.

The chain's CDR3 is CASSVVEGPTDTQYF. The gene calls are TRBV2 and TRBJ2-3; as DNA is missing, the TRBD2 call by TCRdb cannot be tested. This CDR3 spans 15 amino acids. Per the germline V gene, CDR1 is SNHLY and CDR2 is FYNNEI. The full variable domain, rest sourced from reference TRBV2 and TRBJ2-3, is EPEVTQTPSHQVTQMGQEVILRCVPISNHLYFYWYRQILGQKVEFLVSFYNNEISEKSEIFDDQFSVERPDGSNFTLKIRSTKLEDSAMYFCASSVVEGPTDTQYFGPGTRLTVL.

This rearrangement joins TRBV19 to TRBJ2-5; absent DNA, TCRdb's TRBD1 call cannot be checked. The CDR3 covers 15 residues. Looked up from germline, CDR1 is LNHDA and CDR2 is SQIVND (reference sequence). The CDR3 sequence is CASSMGQGPRETQYF.

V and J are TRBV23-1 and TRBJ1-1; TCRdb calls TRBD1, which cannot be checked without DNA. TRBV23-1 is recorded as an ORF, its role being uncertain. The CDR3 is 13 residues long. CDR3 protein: CASSHGGRLEAFF.

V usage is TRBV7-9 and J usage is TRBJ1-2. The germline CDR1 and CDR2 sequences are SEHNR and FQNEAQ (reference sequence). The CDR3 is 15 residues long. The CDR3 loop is CASSSPREGHYGYTF.

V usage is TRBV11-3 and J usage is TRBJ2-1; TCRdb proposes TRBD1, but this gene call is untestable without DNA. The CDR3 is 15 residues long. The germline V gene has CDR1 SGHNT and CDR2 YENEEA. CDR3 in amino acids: CASSPHPGGLYEQFF.

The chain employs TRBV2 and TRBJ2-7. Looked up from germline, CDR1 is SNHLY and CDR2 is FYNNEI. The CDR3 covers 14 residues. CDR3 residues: CASGKGQESYEQYF.

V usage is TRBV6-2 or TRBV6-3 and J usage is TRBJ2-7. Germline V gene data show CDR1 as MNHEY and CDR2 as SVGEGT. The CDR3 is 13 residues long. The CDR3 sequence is CASEPTTSYEQYF.

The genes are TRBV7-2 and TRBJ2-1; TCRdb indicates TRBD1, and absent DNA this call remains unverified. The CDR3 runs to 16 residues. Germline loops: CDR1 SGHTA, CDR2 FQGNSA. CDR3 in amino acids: CASSYLGGQAYNEQFF.

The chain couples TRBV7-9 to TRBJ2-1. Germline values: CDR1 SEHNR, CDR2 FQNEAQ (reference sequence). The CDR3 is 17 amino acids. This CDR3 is CASSSNAMGLEYNEQFF.

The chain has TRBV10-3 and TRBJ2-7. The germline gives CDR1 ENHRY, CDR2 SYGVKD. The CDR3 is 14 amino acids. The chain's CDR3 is CAISVDTGSYEQYF.

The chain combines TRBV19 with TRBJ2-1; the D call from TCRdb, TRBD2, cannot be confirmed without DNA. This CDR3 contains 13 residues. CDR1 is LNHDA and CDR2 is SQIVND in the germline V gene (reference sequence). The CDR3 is CASHQRGYNEQFF.

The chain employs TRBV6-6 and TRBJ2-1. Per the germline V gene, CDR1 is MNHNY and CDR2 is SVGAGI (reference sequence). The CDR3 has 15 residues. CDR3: CASSNLRGSYNEQFF.

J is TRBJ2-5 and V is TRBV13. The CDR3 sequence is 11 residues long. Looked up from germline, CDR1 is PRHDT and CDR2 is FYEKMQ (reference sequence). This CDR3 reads CASSIQETQYF.

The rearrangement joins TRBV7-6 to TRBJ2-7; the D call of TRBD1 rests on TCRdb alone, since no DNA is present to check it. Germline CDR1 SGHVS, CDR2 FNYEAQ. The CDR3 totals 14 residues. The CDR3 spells CASSQAGASYEQYF. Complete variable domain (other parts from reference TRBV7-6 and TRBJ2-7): GAGVSQSPRYKVTKRGQDVALRCDPISGHVSLYWYRQALGQGPEFLTYFNYEAQQDKSGLPNDRFSAERPEGSISTLTIQRTEQRDSAMYRCASSQAGASYEQYFGPGTRLTVT.

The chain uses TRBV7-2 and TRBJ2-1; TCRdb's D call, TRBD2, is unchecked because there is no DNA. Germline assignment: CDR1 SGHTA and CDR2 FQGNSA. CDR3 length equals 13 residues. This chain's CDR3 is CASRASGDPEQFF.

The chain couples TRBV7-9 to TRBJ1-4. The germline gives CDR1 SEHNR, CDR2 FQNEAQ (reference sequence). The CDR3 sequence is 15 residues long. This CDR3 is CATAEGKATNEKLFF.

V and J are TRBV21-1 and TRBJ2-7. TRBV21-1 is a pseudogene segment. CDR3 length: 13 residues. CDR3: CASSKIQPYEQYF.

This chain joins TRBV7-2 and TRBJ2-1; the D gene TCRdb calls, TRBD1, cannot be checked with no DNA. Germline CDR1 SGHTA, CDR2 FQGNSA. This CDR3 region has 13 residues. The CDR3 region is CASSLVGGDEQFF.

CDR3 region: CASRDRKETQYF. The chain recombines TRBV25-1 with TRBJ2-5. Germline-derived CDR1 and CDR2 are MGHDK and SYGVNS. The CDR3 sequence is 12 residues long. Combining the CDR3 with reference TRBV25-1 and TRBJ2-5 gives the whole variable domain EADIYQTPRYLVIGTGKKITLECSQTMGHDKMYWYQQDPGMELHLIHYSYGVNSTEKGDLSSESTVSRIRTEHFPLTLESARPSHTSQYLCASRDRKETQYFGPGTRLLVL.

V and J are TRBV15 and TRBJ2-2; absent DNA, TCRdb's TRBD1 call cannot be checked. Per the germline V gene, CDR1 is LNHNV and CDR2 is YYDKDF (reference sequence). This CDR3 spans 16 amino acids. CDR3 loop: CATSNHRLDSTGELFF.

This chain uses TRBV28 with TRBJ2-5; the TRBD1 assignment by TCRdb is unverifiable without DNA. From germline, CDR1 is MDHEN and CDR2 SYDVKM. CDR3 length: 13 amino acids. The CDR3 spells CASGTGGEETQYF.

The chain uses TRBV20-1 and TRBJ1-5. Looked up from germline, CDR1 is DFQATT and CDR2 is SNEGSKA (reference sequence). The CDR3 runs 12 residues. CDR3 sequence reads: CSARRGNQPQHF.

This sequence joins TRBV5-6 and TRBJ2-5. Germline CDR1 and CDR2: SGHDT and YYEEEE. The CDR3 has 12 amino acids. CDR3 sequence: CASSLASQTQYF.

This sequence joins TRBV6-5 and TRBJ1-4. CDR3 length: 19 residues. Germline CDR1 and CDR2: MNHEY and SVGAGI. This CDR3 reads CASSYFSTVRQSTNEKLFF.

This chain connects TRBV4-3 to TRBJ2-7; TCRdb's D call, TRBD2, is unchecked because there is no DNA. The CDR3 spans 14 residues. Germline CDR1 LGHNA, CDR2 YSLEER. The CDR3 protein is CASSQGVATYEQYF.

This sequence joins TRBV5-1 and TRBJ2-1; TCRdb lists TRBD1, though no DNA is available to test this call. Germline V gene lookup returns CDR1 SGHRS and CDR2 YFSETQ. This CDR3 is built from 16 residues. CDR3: CASSIDRVQKSNEQFF.

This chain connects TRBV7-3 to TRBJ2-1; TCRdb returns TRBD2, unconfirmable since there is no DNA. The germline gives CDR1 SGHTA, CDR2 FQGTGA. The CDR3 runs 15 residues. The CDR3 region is CASSLGVAGGNEQFF.

The CDR3 here is CASSQSRGEQYF. The chain employs TRBV7-2 and TRBJ2-7; TCRdb returns TRBD1, unconfirmable since there is no DNA. The CDR3 covers 12 residues. Germline V gives CDR1 SGHTA, CDR2 FQGNSA. Full variable domain (outside the CDR3, taken from reference TRBV7-2 and TRBJ2-7): GAGVSQSPSNKVTEKGKDVELRCDPISGHTALYWYRQSLGQGLEFLIYFQGNSAPDKSGLPSDRFSAERTGGSVSTLTIQRTQQEDSAVYLCASSQSRGEQYFGPGTRLTVT.

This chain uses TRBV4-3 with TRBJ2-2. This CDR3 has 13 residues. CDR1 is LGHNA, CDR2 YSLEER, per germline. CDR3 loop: CASSQDSGGELFF.